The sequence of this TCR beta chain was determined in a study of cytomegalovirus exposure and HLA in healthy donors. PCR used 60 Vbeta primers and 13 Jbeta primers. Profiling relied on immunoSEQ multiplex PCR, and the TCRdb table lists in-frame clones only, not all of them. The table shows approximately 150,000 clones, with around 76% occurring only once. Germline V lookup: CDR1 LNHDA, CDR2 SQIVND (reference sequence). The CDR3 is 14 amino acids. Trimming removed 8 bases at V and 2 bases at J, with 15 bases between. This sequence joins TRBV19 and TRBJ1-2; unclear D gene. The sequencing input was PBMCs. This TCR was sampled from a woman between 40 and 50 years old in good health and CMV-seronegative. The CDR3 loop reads CASQPGAVNYGYTF. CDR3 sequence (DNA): TGTGCCAGTCAACCGGGAGCTGTGAACTATGGCTACACCTTC.